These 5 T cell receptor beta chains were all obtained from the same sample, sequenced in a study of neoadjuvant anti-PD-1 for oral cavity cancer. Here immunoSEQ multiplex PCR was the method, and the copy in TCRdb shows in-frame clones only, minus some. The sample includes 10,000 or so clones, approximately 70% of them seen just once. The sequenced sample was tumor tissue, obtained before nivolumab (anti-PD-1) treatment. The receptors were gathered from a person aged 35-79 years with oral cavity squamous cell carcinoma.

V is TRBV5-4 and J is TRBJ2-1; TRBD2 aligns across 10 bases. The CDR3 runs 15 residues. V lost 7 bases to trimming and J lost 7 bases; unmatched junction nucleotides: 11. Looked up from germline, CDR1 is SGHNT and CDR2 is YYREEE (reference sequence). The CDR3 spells CASRKETSGLNEQFF. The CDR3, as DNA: TGTGCCAGCCGGAAGGAGACTAGCGGGCTAAATGAGCAGTTCTTC. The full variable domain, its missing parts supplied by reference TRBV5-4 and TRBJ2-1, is ETGVTQSPTHLIKTRGQQVTLRCSSQSGHNTVSWYQQALGQGPQFIFQYYREEENGRGNFPPRFSGLQFPNYSSELNVNALELDDSALYLCASRKETSGLNEQFFGPGTRLTVL.

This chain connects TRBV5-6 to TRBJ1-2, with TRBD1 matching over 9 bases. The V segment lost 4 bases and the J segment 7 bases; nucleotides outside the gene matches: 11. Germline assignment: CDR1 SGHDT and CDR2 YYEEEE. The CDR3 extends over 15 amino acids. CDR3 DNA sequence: TGTGCCAGCAGCCCGGCGGGACAGGGTCCAAGTGGCTACACCTTC. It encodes CASSPAGQGPSGYTF. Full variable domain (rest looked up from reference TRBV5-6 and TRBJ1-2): DAGVTQSPTHLIKTRGQQVTLRCSPKSGHDTVSWYQQALGQGPQFIFQYYEEEERQRGNFPDRFSGHQFPNYSSELNVNALLLGDSALYLCASSPAGQGPSGYTFGSGTRLTVV.

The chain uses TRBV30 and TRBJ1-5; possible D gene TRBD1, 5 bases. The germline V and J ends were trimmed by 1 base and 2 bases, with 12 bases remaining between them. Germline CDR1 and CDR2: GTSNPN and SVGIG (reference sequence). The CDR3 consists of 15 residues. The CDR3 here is CAWSDQGRRNQPQHF. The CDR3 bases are TGTGCCTGGAGTGACCAGGGACGACGCAATCAGCCCCAGCATTTT.

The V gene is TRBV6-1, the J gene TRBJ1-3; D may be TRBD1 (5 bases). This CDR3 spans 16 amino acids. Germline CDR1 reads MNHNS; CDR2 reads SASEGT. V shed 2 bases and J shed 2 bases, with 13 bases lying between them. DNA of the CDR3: TGTGCCAGCAGTGAAAAGGGGTATGAGGCTGGAAACACCATATATTTT. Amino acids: CASSEKGYEAGNTIYF.

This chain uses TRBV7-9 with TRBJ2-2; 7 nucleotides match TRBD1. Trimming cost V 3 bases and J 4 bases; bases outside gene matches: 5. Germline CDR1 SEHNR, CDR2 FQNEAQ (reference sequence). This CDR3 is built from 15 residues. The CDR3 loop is CASSFQQGSTGELFF. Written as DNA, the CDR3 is TGTGCCAGCAGCTTTCAACAGGGGAGCACCGGGGAGCTGTTTTTT.